This is a list of T cell receptor beta chains from one sample in a study of PD-1 blockade in classical Hodgkin lymphoma. Some clones are missing from TCRdb's copy, which holds only in-frame ones; the method was immunoSEQ multiplex PCR. This sample carries a few thousand clones, approximately 67% of them seen once, and the ten largest clones take more than 20%. The material sequenced was CD8+ T cells from blood, taken before the fourth cycle of nivolumab. The receptors shown here come from a human donor with classical Hodgkin lymphoma. Both conserved end residues are part of each CDR3. The order of the fields is clone size, CDR3 length, D gene, J gene, V gene, CDR3 DNA, CDR3 protein. The D gene is left open where the match is weak. Rows may omit the clone size; those that give it use once, few, many or a size class.

clone_size: .
cdr3_length: 15
d_call: .
j_call: TRBJ2-7
v_call: TRBV2
cdr3_nt: TGTGCCAGCAGTGAAGCCAGCGGGTACCCCTACGAGCAGTACTTC
cdr3_aa: CASSEASGYPYEQYF

clone_size: once
cdr3_length: 15
d_call: TRBD2
j_call: TRBJ2-3
v_call: TRBV19
cdr3_nt: TGTGCCAGTATCGCGGGACTAGGATCCACATATACGCAGTATTTT
cdr3_aa: CASIAGLGSTYTQYF

clone_size: .
cdr3_length: 15
d_call: .
j_call: TRBJ2-7
v_call: TRBV7-7
cdr3_nt: TGTGCTAGCAGCTTAGGTCCGGACGGCTCCTACGAGCAGTACTTC
cdr3_aa: CASSLGPDGSYEQYF

clone_size: .
cdr3_length: 15
d_call: .
j_call: TRBJ2-7
v_call: TRBV10-3
cdr3_nt: TGTGCCATCAGTGAGAGGAACCCCAGCTCCTACGAGCAGTACTTC
cdr3_aa: CAISERNPSSYEQYF

clone_size: large
cdr3_length: 14
d_call: .
j_call: TRBJ2-7
v_call: TRBV27
cdr3_nt: TGTGCCAGCAAAACAAGACAGGGAGGGTACGAGCAGTACTTC
cdr3_aa: CASKTRQGGYEQYF

clone_size: .
cdr3_length: 15
d_call: .
j_call: TRBJ2-7
v_call: TRBV4-2
cdr3_nt: TGTGCCAGCAGAGGCCAAGAAACAGCCTCCTACGAGCAGTACTTC
cdr3_aa: CASRGQETASYEQYF

clone_size: .
cdr3_length: 13
d_call: .
j_call: TRBJ1-2
v_call: TRBV4-2
cdr3_nt: TGTGCCAGCAGCTTACCAGGGAAAGATGGCTACACCTTC
cdr3_aa: CASSLPGKDGYTF

clone_size: .
cdr3_length: 15
d_call: TRBD2
j_call: TRBJ2-7
v_call: TRBV19
cdr3_nt: TGTGCCAGTAGGGTTAGCGGGGGGACCGTCCACGAGCAGTACTTC
cdr3_aa: CASRVSGGTVHEQYF

clone_size: .
cdr3_length: 15
d_call: .
j_call: TRBJ2-5
v_call: TRBV6-1
cdr3_nt: TGTGCCAGCACTACCCTGGGGGGGCAGCAAGAGACCCAGTACTTC
cdr3_aa: CASTTLGGQQETQYF

clone_size: .
cdr3_length: 12
d_call: .
j_call: TRBJ2-3
v_call: TRBV28
cdr3_nt: TGTGCCAGCAGGGGTAGCACAGATACGCAGTATTTT
cdr3_aa: CASRGSTDTQYF

clone_size: .
cdr3_length: 13
d_call: .
j_call: TRBJ1-1
v_call: TRBV19
cdr3_nt: TGTGCCAGTAGTATAGGCCCCAACACTGAAGCTTTCTTT
cdr3_aa: CASSIGPNTEAFF

clone_size: .
cdr3_length: 16
d_call: TRBD1
j_call: TRBJ2-5
v_call: TRBV19
cdr3_nt: TGTGCCAGTAGACCTCGGACAGGGAGAGGGAAAGAGACCCAGTACTTC
cdr3_aa: CASRPRTGRGKETQYF

clone_size: .
cdr3_length: 15
d_call: TRBD1
j_call: TRBJ2-2
v_call: TRBV9
cdr3_nt: TGTGCCAGCAGCCCCCGGACAGGGCAAGGCGGGGAGCTGTTTTTT
cdr3_aa: CASSPRTGQGGELFF

clone_size: .
cdr3_length: 16
d_call: TRBD1
j_call: TRBJ1-1
v_call: TRBV14
cdr3_nt: TGTGCCAGGACGCCTTGGGACAGCACAGGGAGCACTGAAGCTTTCTTT
cdr3_aa: CARTPWDSTGSTEAFF

clone_size: few
cdr3_length: 13
d_call: .
j_call: TRBJ1-5
v_call: TRBV19
cdr3_nt: TGTGCCAGTATTAACAGTTGGAATCAGCCCCAGCATTTT
cdr3_aa: CASINSWNQPQHF

clone_size: .
cdr3_length: 14
d_call: .
j_call: TRBJ2-7
v_call: TRBV7-2
cdr3_nt: TGTGCCAGCAACCCCGCGGGGAGCTCCTACGAGCAGTACTTC
cdr3_aa: CASNPAGSSYEQYF

clone_size: .
cdr3_length: 12
d_call: .
j_call: TRBJ2-7
v_call: TRBV7-9
cdr3_nt: TGTGCCAGCAGCAGGGACGGGTACGAGCAGTACTTC
cdr3_aa: CASSRDGYEQYF

clone_size: .
cdr3_length: 14
d_call: TRBD1
j_call: TRBJ1-1
v_call: TRBV30
cdr3_nt: TGTGCCTGGTCGACAGGGGCAATAGTGGCTGAAGCTTTCTTT
cdr3_aa: CAWSTGAIVAEAFF

clone_size: .
cdr3_length: 14
d_call: TRBD1
j_call: TRBJ1-2
v_call: TRBV7-9
cdr3_nt: TGTGCCAGCAGCCTGACAGGGAAGGGCTATGGCTACACCTTC
cdr3_aa: CASSLTGKGYGYTF

clone_size: .
cdr3_length: 14
d_call: .
j_call: TRBJ1-1
v_call: TRBV15
cdr3_nt: TGTGCCACCAGCGAAGGAAGGGAGAACACTGAAGCTTTCTTT
cdr3_aa: CATSEGRENTEAFF

clone_size: .
cdr3_length: 13
d_call: .
j_call: TRBJ2-7
v_call: TRBV9
cdr3_nt: TGTGCCAGCAGCGCCGGGCGAGCCTACGAGCAGTACTTC
cdr3_aa: CASSAGRAYEQYF

clone_size: .
cdr3_length: 15
d_call: .
j_call: TRBJ2-1
v_call: TRBV14
cdr3_nt: TGTGCCAGCAGCCAAGCGGGCAGCTCCTACAATGAGCAGTTCTTC
cdr3_aa: CASSQAGSSYNEQFF

clone_size: .
cdr3_length: 15
d_call: .
j_call: TRBJ1-4
v_call: TRBV4-1
cdr3_nt: TGCGCCAGCAGCCAAGGGTGGGCGAAATCGGAAAAACTGTTTTTT
cdr3_aa: CASSQGWAKSEKLFF

clone_size: .
cdr3_length: 14
d_call: .
j_call: TRBJ1-5
v_call: TRBV16
cdr3_nt: TGTGCCAGCAGCCAATCCCTAAGCAATCAGCCCCAGCATTTT
cdr3_aa: CASSQSLSNQPQHF

clone_size: .
cdr3_length: 19
d_call: .
j_call: TRBJ1-5
v_call: TRBV28
cdr3_nt: TGTGCCAGCAGTTTTGCTCGCCCCCCTATGGAAATCCCCAATCAGCCCCAGCATTTT
cdr3_aa: CASSFARPPMEIPNQPQHF

clone_size: once
cdr3_length: 15
d_call: .
j_call: TRBJ2-3
v_call: TRBV28
cdr3_nt: TGTGCCAGCCGGGGGAAGGGGTACCGCGCAGATACGCAGTATTTT
cdr3_aa: CASRGKGYRADTQYF

clone_size: once
cdr3_length: 15
d_call: .
j_call: TRBJ2-1
v_call: TRBV27
cdr3_nt: TGTGCCAGCAGTCGCGGACCCCTCGCCTACAATGAGCAGTTCTTC
cdr3_aa: CASSRGPLAYNEQFF

clone_size: .
cdr3_length: 14
d_call: .
j_call: TRBJ1-2
v_call: TRBV7-9
cdr3_nt: TGTGCCAGCAGCTTGGCCAGCCCCTACTATGGCTACACCTTC
cdr3_aa: CASSLASPYYGYTF

clone_size: .
cdr3_length: 14
d_call: .
j_call: TRBJ1-4
v_call: TRBV5-6
cdr3_nt: TGTGCCAGCAGCTTGGGGGACAAAAATGAAAAACTGTTTTTT
cdr3_aa: CASSLGDKNEKLFF

clone_size: .
cdr3_length: 17
d_call: TRBD2
j_call: TRBJ2-7
v_call: TRBV4-3
cdr3_nt: TGCGCCAGCAGCCAAGATGGGGAGGGGAGAGGGACCTACGAGCAGTACTTC
cdr3_aa: CASSQDGEGRGTYEQYF

clone_size: .
cdr3_length: 12
d_call: .
j_call: TRBJ2-3
v_call: TRBV19
cdr3_nt: TGTGCCAGTAGTCTTAGTACAGATACGCAGTATTTT
cdr3_aa: CASSLSTDTQYF

clone_size: .
cdr3_length: 16
d_call: .
j_call: TRBJ2-5
v_call: TRBV21-1
cdr3_nt: TGTGCCAGCAGCACCGCGGCGAGGCCCGGGCGGGAGACCCAGTACTTC
cdr3_aa: CASSTAARPGRETQYF

clone_size: once
cdr3_length: 16
d_call: TRBD2
j_call: TRBJ2-5
v_call: TRBV6-6
cdr3_nt: TGTGCCAGCAGTAATGGACTAGCGGGGCGGCAAGAGACCCAGTACTTC
cdr3_aa: CASSNGLAGRQETQYF

clone_size: .
cdr3_length: 13
d_call: .
j_call: TRBJ1-2
v_call: TRBV9
cdr3_nt: TGTGCCAGCAGCCCGCCGACAAGTCTTGGCTACACCTTC
cdr3_aa: CASSPPTSLGYTF

clone_size: .
cdr3_length: 15
d_call: TRBD2
j_call: TRBJ2-1
v_call: TRBV6-6
cdr3_nt: TGTGCCAGCAGTTACTCCCCGGGGGGGCCCTATGAGCAGTTCTTC
cdr3_aa: CASSYSPGGPYEQFF

clone_size: .
cdr3_length: 15
d_call: .
j_call: TRBJ2-6
v_call: TRBV19
cdr3_nt: TGTGCCAGTAGTATGGGGGTCTCTGGGGCCAACGTCCTGACTTTC
cdr3_aa: CASSMGVSGANVLTF

clone_size: few
cdr3_length: 14
d_call: .
j_call: TRBJ2-3
v_call: TRBV28
cdr3_nt: TGTGCCAGCAGTTTCGTTGCGGGCACAGATACGCAGTATTTT
cdr3_aa: CASSFVAGTDTQYF

clone_size: .
cdr3_length: 15
d_call: TRBD2
j_call: TRBJ2-1
v_call: TRBV2
cdr3_nt: TGTGCCAGCAGTCCCCGGGGGGGGCCTTACAATGAGCAGTTCTTC
cdr3_aa: CASSPRGGPYNEQFF